The 24 T cell receptor beta chains given below trace back to one sample, sequenced in a study of T cells in women clearing cervical HPV infection. Assay: immunoSEQ multiplex PCR; the TCRdb copy retains only in-frame clones and omits some. Recorded for this sample: tens of thousands of clones. Source material: blood buffy coat. These receptors came from a woman aged 18 to 75 with a cervical HPV16 infection that either progressed to CIN3+ or cleared (not recorded which).

Details on this clone: Read coverage stops 3 residues before the CDR3 terminus; the germline J gene supplies the remainder. J is TRBJ2-2 and V is TRBV7-6; possible D gene TRBD1, 5 bases. CDR1 and CDR2 (germline): SGHVS, FNYEAQ. The CDR3 runs to 15 residues. The CDR3 sequence is CASSLVGQGDSPLFF. The sequenced part of the CDR3 DNA is TGTGCCAGCAGCTTAGTGGGGCAGGGTGATTCACCG.

To note about this clone: Sequencing ends 3 residues short of the CDR3 end; the germline J gene provides the rest. This chain connects TRBV11-2 to TRBJ2-3, with TRBD2 matching 10 bases. Germline CDR1 SGHAT, CDR2 FQNNGV. This CDR3 comprises 15 residues. Partial CDR3 DNA: TGTGCCAGCAGCGAAACTAGCGGGATCCAAGAGACG. The encoded protein is CASSETSGIQET. The CDR3 in full is CASSETSGIQETQYF.

On this clone: From the germline J gene comes the end of the CDR3, since the read stops 3 residues before it. The chain employs TRBV5-1 and TRBJ1-1, with 9 bases matching TRBD1. The trim removed 5 bases at V and 2 bases at J, leaving 7 bases unmatched. The CDR3 extends over 15 amino acids. Germline values: CDR1 SGHRS, CDR2 YFSETQ. The part of the CDR3 DNA that was read is TGCGCCAGCAGGCTCCGGACAGGGGATAACACTGAA. It specifies CASRLRTGDNTE. The complete CDR3 sequence is CASRLRTGDNTEAFF.

About this clone: Read data end 3 residues before the CDR3 end; the end is taken from the germline J gene. V gene TRBV7-9 combines with J gene TRBJ1-2, with 7 bases that match TRBD1. The CDR3 is 14 residues long. CDR1 and CDR2 (germline): SEHNR, FQNEAQ (reference sequence). V was clipped by 0 bases and J by 7 bases; unmatched bases: 5. The sequenced part of the CDR3 DNA is TGTGCCAGCAGCTTAGCGCGAACAGGGGCTGGC. Encoded protein: CASSLARTGAG. The entire CDR3 sequence reads CASSLARTGAGYTF.

On this clone: The sequence runs out 3 residues before the end of the CDR3; the remainder is reconstructed from the germline J gene. The chain carries TRBV7-3 and TRBJ2-2; no definite D call. From germline, CDR1 is SGHTA and CDR2 FQGTGA. This CDR3 has 13 amino acids. V gave up 4 bases and J gave up 0 bases, with 3 bases separating them. CDR3 region: CASSSTNTGELFF. CDR3 DNA, as far as it was read: TGTGCCAGCAGCTCTACGAACACCGGGGAG.

About this clone: Sequencing ends 3 residues short of the CDR3 end; the germline J gene provides the rest. The chain joins TRBV20-1 to TRBJ2-5; tentative D call: TRBD1 (5 bases). The germline V and J ends were trimmed by 2 bases and 5 bases, with 15 bases remaining between them. Germline V gene lookup returns CDR1 DFQATT and CDR2 SNEGSKA (reference sequence). The CDR3 consists of 14 residues. The CDR3 DNA, read in part, is TGCAGTGCTAGATCGTGGGCGAAGGGGGAGACC. Protein product: CSARSWAKGET. The full CDR3 is CSARSWAKGETQYF.

CDR3 DNA, as far as it was read: TGTGCCAGCACCGTTTACATGGGACAGAACTATGGC. Translation gives CASTVYMGQNYG. The entire CDR3 sequence reads CASTVYMGQNYGYTF. V gene TRBV2 combines with J gene TRBJ1-2; 7 nucleotides line up with TRBD1. The read ends 3 residues shy of where the CDR3 ends; the end is completed using the germline J gene. CDR1 is SNHLY, CDR2 FYNNEI, per germline. The V and J ends lost 7 bases and 2 bases, in that order; junction bases with no gene match: 10. The length of the CDR3 is 15 residues.

Remarks on this clone: The read terminates 3 residues before the CDR3 end, so the remaining end is supplied by the germline J gene. The chain combines TRBV5-1 with TRBJ1-4; the match to TRBD1 covers 7 bases. The CDR3 has 14 amino acids. Germline V lookup: CDR1 SGHRS, CDR2 YFSETQ. Germline trimming cut 3 bases from V and 4 bases from J; bases unmatched to any gene: 3. The chain's CDR3 is CASSSRGSNEKLFF. The CDR3 DNA, read in part, is TGCGCCAGCAGCTCCAGGGGGAGTAATGAAAAA.

In the case of this clone: The CDR3 is cut off 3 residues early in the read; its end comes from the germline J gene. The rearrangement uses TRBV30 and TRBJ2-2; TRBD2 agrees at 10 bases. Germline V gene data show CDR1 as GTSNPN and CDR2 as SVGIG (reference sequence). The CDR3 is 15 amino acids. V gave up 4 bases and J gave up 5 bases; unmatched junction bases: 7. CDR3 residues: CAWIPSGRVTGELFF. CDR3 DNA, as far as it was read: TGTGCCTGGATCCCAAGCGGGAGGGTAACCGGGGAG. Full variable domain (remainder filled in from reference TRBV30 and TRBJ2-2): SQTIHQWPATLVQPVGSPLSLECTVEGTSNPNLYWYRQAAGRGLQLLFYSVGIGQISSEVPQNLSASRPQDRQFILSSKKLLLSDSGFYLCAWIPSGRVTGELFFGEGSRLTVL.

The CDR3 is CASSQVERGRRGYTF. The DNA read from the CDR3 is TGTGCCAGCAGCCAAGTCGAGCGAGGTCGTCGCGGC. This chain joins TRBV3-1 (or the pseudogene TRBV3-2) and TRBJ1-2, with D unclear. The read is 3 residues too short to cover the CDR3 end, so that end is filled in from the germline J gene. The CDR3 sequence is 15 residues long. Germline V gene sequence: CDR1 LGHDT, CDR2 YNNKEL (reference sequence).

With respect to this clone: The read gets to within 3 residues of the CDR3 end, and the germline J gene fills in the rest. V and J are TRBV7-9 and TRBJ1-1, with TRBD1 identical over 8 bases. J was trimmed by 5 bases and V by 5 bases; bases with no gene match: 7. Germline V lookup: CDR1 SEHNR, CDR2 FQNEAQ (reference sequence). The CDR3 totals 14 residues. CDR3: CASSRQGRDTEAFF. The sequenced CDR3 bases are TGTGCCAGCAGCCGACAGGGGAGGGATACTGAA.

Notes on this clone: Sequencing ends 3 residues short of the CDR3 end; the germline J gene provides the rest. The chain is built from TRBV20-1 and TRBJ2-5, with 9 bases fitting TRBD2. The CDR3 totals 17 residues. Germline loops: CDR1 DFQATT, CDR2 SNEGSKA (reference sequence). After removal of 6 bases from V and 2 bases from J, the junction contained 16 bases not matched to a gene. The sequenced part of the CDR3 DNA is TGCAGTGCCCAAGTGGAGGGGCTAGCGGGGAGTCAAGAGACC. It translates to CSAQVEGLAGSQET. The full-length CDR3 reads as CSAQVEGLAGSQETQYF.

In the case of this clone: The DNA ends 3 residues before the CDR3 does, and the rest of the CDR3 is filled in from the germline J gene. The rearrangement joins TRBV19 to TRBJ1-5; 10 bases line up with TRBD1. This CDR3 is 17 amino acids long. Germline assignment: CDR1 LNHDA and CDR2 SQIVND (reference sequence). The V gene end was trimmed by 1 base and the J gene end by 7 bases; junction bases not matched to a gene: 10. The DNA read from the CDR3 is TGTGCCAGTAGTATAGCTAAGAGGGGACAGGGGCGGCAGCCC. It specifies CASSIAKRGQGRQP. The whole CDR3 protein reads CASSIAKRGQGRQPQHF.

CDR3 amino acids: CSAHSGLFYEQYF. CDR3 DNA, as far as it was read: TGCAGTGCCCATAGCGGGTTATTCTACGAG. The chain uses TRBV20-1 and TRBJ2-7; TRBD2 aligns across 7 bases. The sequenced fragment ends 3 residues before the CDR3 boundary, so the rest is inferred from the germline J gene. V dropped 6 bases and J dropped 3; count of bases not matched to a gene: 8. Germline V CDR1 and CDR2: DFQATT, SNEGSKA (reference sequence). The CDR3 totals 13 residues.

The CDR3 DNA, read in part, is TGTGCCAGCAATCAGGGACTAAACACTGAA. Its protein is CASNQGLNTE. The whole CDR3 reads CASNQGLNTEAFF. V usage is TRBV2 and J usage is TRBJ1-1, with D possibly TRBD1 on 5 matching bases. The CDR3 extends 3 residues past the end of the read, so its final part is completed from the germline J gene. The CDR3 is 13 residues long. Trimming shortened V by 7 bases and J by 2 bases, and 11 bases separated the two germline ends. Germline V CDR1 and CDR2: SNHLY, FYNNEI.

On this clone: Sequencing ends 3 residues short of the CDR3 end; the germline J gene provides the rest. This chain connects TRBV6-1 to TRBJ2-5, with 11 nucleotides matching TRBD2. Germline V gives CDR1 MNHNS, CDR2 SASEGT. V gave up 3 bases and J gave up 5 bases; unmatched junction bases: 5. This CDR3 is 15 amino acids long. The sequenced part of the CDR3 DNA is TGTGCCAGCAGTGACCCTAGCGGGGGGATCGAGACC. Translating gives CASSDPSGGIET. In full, the CDR3 reads CASSDPSGGIETQYF.

Worth noting for this clone: The CDR3 extends 3 residues past the end of the read, so its final part is completed from the germline J gene. The V call is TRBV7-6, the J call TRBJ2-3; either TRBD1 or TRBD2 may supply D (5 bases each). Germline V lookup: CDR1 SGHVS, CDR2 FNYEAQ. CDR3 length equals 15 residues. The CDR3 region is CASSLFQGNRETQYF. The sequenced CDR3 bases are TGTGCCAGCAGCTTATTTCAGGGAAATAGGGAGACG.

Notes on this clone: From the germline J gene comes the end of the CDR3, since the read stops 3 residues before it. The V gene is TRBV4-1, the J gene TRBJ2-2, with 8 bases identical to TRBD1. Unmatched junction bases numbered 4, after V lost 1 base and J lost 3 bases. CDR3 length: 16 residues. Germline CDR1 MGHRA, CDR2 YSYEKL. The CDR3 region is CASSQATGVDTGELFF. The sequenced part of the CDR3 DNA is TGCGCCAGCAGCCAAGCGACAGGGGTCGACACCGGGGAG.

This clone registers medium-sized by frequency. The read gets to within 3 residues of the CDR3 end, and the germline J gene fills in the rest. V usage is TRBV18 and J usage is TRBJ2-4; 9 nucleotides line up with TRBD1. CDR1 is KGHSH, CDR2 LQKENI, per germline. V shed 6 bases, J shed 3 bases, and the junction held 3 bases outside the gene matches. The CDR3 length is 14 residues. The CDR3 spells CASSPGQGKNIQYF. The covered CDR3 bases are TGTGCCAGCTCGCCGGGACAGGGCAAAAACATT.

About this clone: The read falls 3 residues short of the CDR3 end, and the missing part is taken from the germline J gene. This chain connects TRBV7-2 to TRBJ2-5, with D maybe TRBD2 (6 bases). V shed 8 bases and J shed 1 base, with 14 bases lying between them. The CDR3 is made up of 14 amino acids. Germline V gene sequence: CDR1 SGHTA, CDR2 FQGNSA. CDR3 sequence reads: CASGSSVPQETQYF. Partial CDR3 DNA: TGTGCCAGCGGGTCTAGCGTCCCCCAAGAGACC.

With regard to this clone: The CDR3 end falls 3 residues outside the read, so it is completed with the germline J gene. J is TRBJ1-2 and V is TRBV29-1; D ambiguous. This CDR3 spans 11 amino acids. Germline CDR1 reads SQVTM; CDR2 reads ANQGSEA. The CDR3 reads CSVTSTDTYTF. CDR3 DNA (partial): TGCAGCGTAACGAGCACAGATACC.

A note on this clone: The read comes to an end 3 residues before the CDR3 does, leaving the germline J gene to fill in the end. This chain connects TRBV6-1 to TRBJ2-7, with TRBD2 matching over 14 bases. Germline CDR1 is MNHNS and CDR2 is SASEGT. The CDR3 consists of 16 residues. The J segment lost 5 bases and the V segment lost 0 bases, leaving 3 bases of the junction unmatched. CDR3 amino acids: CASSEALGLAGDEQYF. The CDR3 DNA, read in part, is TGTGCCAGCAGTGAAGCTCTGGGACTAGCGGGAGACGAG.

CDR3 DNA (partial): TGCGCCAGCAGCTTCCGGGGACAGGGGAAAACGGGGGCCAACGTC. Residues: CASSFRGQGKTGANV. The whole CDR3 sequence reads CASSFRGQGKTGANVLTF. The genes are TRBV5-1 and TRBJ2-6, with TRBD1 identical over 10 bases. Read coverage stops 3 residues before the CDR3 terminus; the germline J gene supplies the remainder. Per germline, CDR1 SGHRS and CDR2 YFSETQ. The CDR3 loop spans 18 amino acids. The V gene end was trimmed by 2 bases and the J gene end by 4 bases; junction bases not matched to a gene: 9.

As regards this clone: Read sequence stops 3 residues before the CDR3 end, and the germline J gene provides the missing end. The rearrangement joins TRBV27 to TRBJ2-7, with TRBD1 matching over 8 bases. This CDR3 contains 13 residues. V was pared by 3 bases and J by 6 bases, with 4 bases of the junction left unmatched. Germline CDR1 MNHEY, CDR2 SMNVEV (reference sequence). Incomplete CDR3 DNA: TGTGCCAGCAGTTTTCAGGGGGCGTCCGAG. This gives the protein CASSFQGASE. The whole CDR3 region reads CASSFQGASEQYF.